This T cell receptor beta chain was profiled in a study of cytomegalovirus exposure and HLA in healthy donors. Study-level background: There were more than 350 genotyped donors. Of these, 81% fell in the genetic ancestry cluster associated with self-reported Caucasian donors.

13 Jbeta primers and 60 Vbeta primers were used for the PCR. Some clones are missing from TCRdb's copy, which holds only in-frame ones; the method was immunoSEQ multiplex PCR. In the table there are about 150,000 clones, roughly 80% of which are singletons. This clone is a singleton in its sample. Its antigen is unknown. Notes on the study in general: Altogether, some 170 TCR beta chains were recorded as cytomegalovirus-associated. More clonal expansion characterized HLA-associated TCR beta chains than equally common others in a later analysis. Owing to their indistinguishability, certain V segments, notably TRBV6-2 and TRBV6-3, were excluded.

CDR1 is LNHDA and CDR2 is SQIVND in the germline V gene (reference sequence). J was trimmed by 1 base and V by 6 bases; bases with no gene match: 4. CDR3 length equals 14 residues. This clonotype originated in a male donor in good health and CMV-seronegative. The sequenced sample was PBMCs. This chain connects TRBV19 to TRBJ2-7; 9 bases align to TRBD1. The CDR3 sequence is CASSAGTGSYEQYF. DNA for the CDR3: TGTGCCAGTAGCGCCGGGACAGGGTCCTACGAGCAGTACTTC.